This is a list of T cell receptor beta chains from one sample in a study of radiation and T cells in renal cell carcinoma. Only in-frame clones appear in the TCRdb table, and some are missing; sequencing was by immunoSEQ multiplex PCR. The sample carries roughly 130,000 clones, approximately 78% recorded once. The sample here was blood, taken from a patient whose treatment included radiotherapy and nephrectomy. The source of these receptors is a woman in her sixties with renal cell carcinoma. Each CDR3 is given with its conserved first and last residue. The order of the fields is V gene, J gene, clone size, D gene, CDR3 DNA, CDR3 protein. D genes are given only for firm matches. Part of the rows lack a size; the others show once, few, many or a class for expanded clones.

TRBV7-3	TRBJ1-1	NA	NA	TGTGCCAGCAGCTTAGGTTGGGGGACTGAAGCTTTCTTT	CASSLGWGTEAFF
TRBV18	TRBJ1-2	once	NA	TGTGCCAGCTCACCAGATAGGGTACAGGGTTATGGCTACACCTTC	CASSPDRVQGYGYTF
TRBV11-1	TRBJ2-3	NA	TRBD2	TGTGCCAGCAGCTTGGAGGAGCGGGAGTTCCCAGATACGCAGTATTTT	CASSLEEREFPDTQYF
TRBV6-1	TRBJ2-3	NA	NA	TGTGCCAGCAGTGAAACGTCCCAGCAGGGCACAGATACGCAGTATTTT	CASSETSQQGTDTQYF
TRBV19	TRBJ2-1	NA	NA	TGTGCCAGTAGTGCTCAGGGGCGGGGTTACAATGAGCAGTTCTTC	CASSAQGRGYNEQFF
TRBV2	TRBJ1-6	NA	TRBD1	TGTGCCAGCAGTAAAGCACAGGGGGGTACCCTTAATTCACCCCTCCACTTT	CASSKAQGGTLNSPLHF
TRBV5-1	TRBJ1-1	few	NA	TGCGCCAGCAGCTCTATAGACAGTCCGGGGACCACTGAAGCTTTCTTT	CASSSIDSPGTTEAFF
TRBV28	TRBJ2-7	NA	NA	TGTGCCAGCACCTCCACAGGGACACGGGACGCCTACGAGCAGTACTTC	CASTSTGTRDAYEQYF
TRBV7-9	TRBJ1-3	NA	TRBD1	TGTGCCAGCAGCTTGGGGACAGCGTCTGGAAACACCATATATTTT	CASSLGTASGNTIYF
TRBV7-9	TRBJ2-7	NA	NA	TGTGCCAGCAGTTCAGGAGGGATTCAGCAGTACTTC	CASSSGGIQQYF
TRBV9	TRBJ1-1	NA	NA	TGTGCCAGCAGCGTAATGGGGGGACCTGAAGCTTTCTTT	CASSVMGGPEAFF
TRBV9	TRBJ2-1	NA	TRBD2	TGTGCCAGCAGCGTAGATCTTGCGGGAGGCTTCAATGAGCAGTTCTTC	CASSVDLAGGFNEQFF
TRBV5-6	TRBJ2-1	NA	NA	TGTGCCAGCACCATGGTCCGGGGAAGCTCCTACAATGAGCAGTTCTTC	CASTMVRGSSYNEQFF
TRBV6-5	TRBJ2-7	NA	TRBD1	TGTGCCAGCAAATCGGACAGGGGGCTTGACGAGCAGTACTTC	CASKSDRGLDEQYF
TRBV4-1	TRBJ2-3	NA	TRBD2	TGCGCCAGCAGGAAGACGGGGGGAGTTGGAGATACGCAGTATTTT	CASRKTGGVGDTQYF
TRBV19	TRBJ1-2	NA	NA	TGTGCCAGTAGTACACCGGGCCATCGCGCCAGTGGCTACACCTTC	CASSTPGHRASGYTF
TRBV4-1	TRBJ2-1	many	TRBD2	TGCGCCAGCAGCCCCCGGGCTAGCGGGGACACCTACAATGAGCAGTTCTTC	CASSPRASGDTYNEQFF
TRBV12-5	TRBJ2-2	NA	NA	TGTGCTAGTGGTTTTGACGGCCCCGGGGAGCTGTTTTTT	CASGFDGPGELFF
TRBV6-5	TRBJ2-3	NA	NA	TGTGCCAGCAGTATTGGGAAACTTCGGACAGATACGCAGTATTTT	CASSIGKLRTDTQYF
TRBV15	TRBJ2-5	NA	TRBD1	TGTGCCACCAGCAGAGATCAGGACAGGGTGGAGACCCAGTACTTC	CATSRDQDRVETQYF
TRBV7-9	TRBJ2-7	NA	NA	TGTGCCAGCAGCTTAGTCGGTGTGGAACAGTACTTC	CASSLVGVEQYF
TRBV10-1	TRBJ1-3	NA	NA	TGCGCCAGCAGTGAAGTTGGGGATCTCTCTTCCTCTGGAAACACCATATATTTT	CASSEVGDLSSSGNTIYF
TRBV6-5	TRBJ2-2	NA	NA	TGTGCCAGCAGTCGGCGGGTATCCGGGGAGCTGTTTTTT	CASSRRVSGELFF
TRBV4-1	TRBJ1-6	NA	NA	TGCGCCAGCAGCCAAGAAGGGACTACCACCTATAATTCACCCCTCCACTTT	CASSQEGTTTYNSPLHF
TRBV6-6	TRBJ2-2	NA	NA	TGTGCCAGCATTAAGGGGGGCGCGAACACCGGGGAGCTGTTTTTT	CASIKGGANTGELFF
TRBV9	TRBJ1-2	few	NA	TGTGCCAGCAGCGTAGAGGCTAACTATGGCTACACCTTC	CASSVEANYGYTF
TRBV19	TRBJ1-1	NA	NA	TGTGCCAGTAGTATTGTTGGCGCGGGTATCATGAACACTGAAGCTTTCTTT	CASSIVGAGIMNTEAFF
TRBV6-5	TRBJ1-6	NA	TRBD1	TGTGCCAGCAGTTCCTCTTCTTCGACAGGGAATTCACCCCTCCACTTT	CASSSSSSTGNSPLHF
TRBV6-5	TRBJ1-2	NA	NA	TGTGCCAGCAGCCAGAACAGCTATGGCTACACCTTC	CASSQNSYGYTF
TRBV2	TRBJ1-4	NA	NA	TGTGCCAGCAGGAGGGACGGGTCTAATGAAAAACTGTTTTTT	CASRRDGSNEKLFF
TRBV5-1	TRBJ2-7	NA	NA	TGCGCCAGCAGCTCGACCGACCATGGCTCCTACGAGCAGTACTTC	CASSSTDHGSYEQYF
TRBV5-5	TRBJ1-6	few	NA	TGTGCCAGCCTCTTGGAGGGGAGTAGGAATTCACCCCTCCACTTT	CASLLEGSRNSPLHF
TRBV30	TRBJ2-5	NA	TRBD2	TGTGCCTGGAGCGCCGTGGAGCGGGGGGGCTTTTGGGAGACCCAGTACTTC	CAWSAVERGGFWETQYF
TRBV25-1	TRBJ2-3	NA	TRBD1	TGTGCCAGCAGTGTACAGGGGTTCGGGGATACGCAGTATTTT	CASSVQGFGDTQYF
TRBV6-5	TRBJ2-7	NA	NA	TGTGCCAGCAGTTACAGGGTCACCTACGAGCAGTACTTC	CASSYRVTYEQYF
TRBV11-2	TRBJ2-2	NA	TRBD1	TGTGCCAGCAGATTCGGGACAGTCCAAACCGGGGAGCTGTTTTTT	CASRFGTVQTGELFF
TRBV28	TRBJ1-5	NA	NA	TGTGCCAGCAGAGACCGGGAGGGGTCGGGCAATCAGCCCCAGCATTTT	CASRDREGSGNQPQHF
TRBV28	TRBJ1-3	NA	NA	TGTGCCAGCAGTTTTTCCCTCAGGGGCACCGGAAACACCATATATTTT	CASSFSLRGTGNTIYF
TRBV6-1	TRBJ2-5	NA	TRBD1	TGTGCCAGCAGGGAGACCGGGACAGGGGGGGAGACCCAGTACTTC	CASRETGTGGETQYF
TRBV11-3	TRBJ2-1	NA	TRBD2	TGTGCCAGCAGCCCCTTAGCGGGGGGGAACGGTGAGCAGTTCTTC	CASSPLAGGNGEQFF
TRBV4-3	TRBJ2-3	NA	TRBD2	TGCGCCAGCAGCCAAGAAGGAGTAGCGGGAAGCACAGATACGCAGTATTTT	CASSQEGVAGSTDTQYF
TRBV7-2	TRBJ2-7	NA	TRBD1	TGTGCCAGCAGCACTCAGACAGGGGGCGTCTACGAGCAGTACTTC	CASSTQTGGVYEQYF
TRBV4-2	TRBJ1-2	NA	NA	TGTGCCAGCAGCCCCGCGGGCGGGGGCCGTGGCTACACCTTC	CASSPAGGGRGYTF
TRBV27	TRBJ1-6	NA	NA	TGTGCCAGCAGTTCAAAAGGACAGATCAATAATTCACCCCTCCACTTT	CASSSKGQINNSPLHF
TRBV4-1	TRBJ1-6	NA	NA	TGCGCCAGCAGCCTAGACGCCGTGAATAATTCACCCCTCCACTTT	CASSLDAVNNSPLHF
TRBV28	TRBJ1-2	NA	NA	TGTGCCAGCAGTTTAGGGGGGACTAACTATGGCTACACCTTC	CASSLGGTNYGYTF
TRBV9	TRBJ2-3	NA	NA	TGTGCCAGCAGCTCCACAGGGAACCGCCAGGGAACGCAGTATTTT	CASSSTGNRQGTQYF
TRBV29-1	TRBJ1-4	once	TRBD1	TGCAGCGTAATCGGGACAGGGGATGAAAAACTGTTTTTT	CSVIGTGDEKLFF
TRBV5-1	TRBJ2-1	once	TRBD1	TGCGCCAGCAGTATCCCGGGACAGGCCAATGAGCAGTTCTTC	CASSIPGQANEQFF
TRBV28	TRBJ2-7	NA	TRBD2	TGTGCCAGCAGTCGCGTACTAATGTCTAGCGGGATTTACGAGCAGTACTTC	CASSRVLMSSGIYEQYF